This T cell receptor beta chain came from a study of tumor-infiltrating lymphocytes in localized non-small cell lung cancer. Study as a whole: Patients included smokers and never-smokers with various histologies, some sampled after neoadjuvant chemotherapy.

CDR1 is PRHDT and CDR2 is FYEKMQ in the germline V gene (reference sequence). V trimming: 3 bases; J trimming: 5 bases; junction bases outside the gene matches: 10. CDR3 size: 18 residues. Sequencing was performed with immunoSEQ multiplex PCR; in TCRdb, only in-frame clones are kept and a portion is missing. In the table there are approximately 24,000 clones, approximately 64% of which are singletons. Worth noting for this clone: Its specificity is not known.

Study results and caveats: IM1 and IM2 tumors showed no difference in T-cell fraction.

The V call is TRBV13, the J call TRBJ2-1; 13 bases agree with TRBD2. The TCR was taken from a human donor with non-small cell lung cancer. The specimen sequenced was lung tumor tissue. This CDR3 is CASSFPRGLAGLDNEQFF. As DNA, the CDR3 is TGTGCCAGCAGCTTTCCGAGGGGACTAGCGGGACTCGACAATGAGCAGTTCTTC.